Following are 7 T cell receptor beta chains from one sample sequenced in a study of blood T cell repertoires in COVID-19. Sequenced by immunoSEQ multiplex PCR; TCRdb stores in-frame clones only, minus some. The data contain approximately 390,000 clones, over 75% of them singletons. The sequenced sample consisted of PBMCs or T cells enriched from blood (not recorded which). The receptor source for this set is a woman aged 40 to 50 with acute COVID-19.

The genes are TRBV24-1 and TRBJ2-2; possibly TRBD2 for D (6 bases). The germline V and J ends were trimmed by 9 bases and 0 bases, with 10 bases remaining between them. CDR1 and CDR2 (germline): KGHDR, SFDVKD. The CDR3 runs 14 residues. The CDR3 loop reads CATGGGTNTGELFF. The CDR3, as DNA: TGTGCCACCGGGGGAGGCACGAACACCGGGGAGCTGTTTTTT.

DNA of the CDR3: TGTGCCACCAGCAGACAGACAGGGGCTAATGAAAAACTGTTTTTT. Translation gives CATSRQTGANEKLFF. The V call is TRBV15, the J call TRBJ1-4; TRBD1 matches at 8 bases. There are 15 residues in the CDR3. With 2 bases clipped from V and 3 bases from J, the junction kept 2 bases outside the gene matches. The V gene's germline CDR1 is LNHNV and CDR2 YYDKDF (reference sequence).

This clone was found once. Other DNA sequences in the sample encode the same CDR3. This sequence joins TRBV19 and TRBJ1-1; 8 nucleotides line up with TRBD1. Germline V gene sequence: CDR1 LNHDA, CDR2 SQIVND (reference sequence). This CDR3 region has 13 residues. Germline trimming cut 6 bases from V and 3 bases from J; bases unmatched to any gene: 3. Here the CDR3 DNA reads TGTGCCAGTAGCGCGACAGGGGACACTGAAGCTTTCTTT. Its protein is CASSATGDTEAFF.

The V and J genes are TRBV2 and TRBJ2-3; 8 bases map to TRBD1. The CDR3 covers 12 residues. Germline CDR1 reads SNHLY; CDR2 reads FYNNEI. J gave up 7 bases and V 7 bases, and 4 bases lay outside the gene matches. Here the CDR3 reads CASNGQGNTQYF. The CDR3 DNA is TGTGCCAGCAACGGACAGGGAAATACGCAGTATTTT.

This chain joins TRBV5-6 and TRBJ1-4; TRBD1 aligns across 8 bases. The CDR3 has 15 amino acids. Germline loops: CDR1 SGHDT, CDR2 YYEEEE. Trimming took 1 base from V and 7 from J; bases not matched to a gene: 6. This chain's CDR3 is CASSLPGTGVEKLFF. In DNA form, the CDR3 reads TGTGCCAGCAGCTTGCCGGGGACAGGAGTTGAAAAACTGTTTTTT. Complete variable domain (other parts from reference TRBV5-6 and TRBJ1-4): DAGVTQSPTHLIKTRGQQVTLRCSPKSGHDTVSWYQQALGQGPQFIFQYYEEEERQRGNFPDRFSGHQFPNYSSELNVNALLLGDSALYLCASSLPGTGVEKLFFGSGTQLSVL.

V is TRBV19 and J is TRBJ1-3, with TRBD1 as a possible D gene (5 bases). V was shortened by 4 bases and J by 0 bases, with 19 bases between the two germline ends. The CDR3 is made up of 18 amino acids. Germline V gene data show CDR1 as LNHDA and CDR2 as SQIVND (reference sequence). CDR3 nucleotides: TGTGCCAGTAGTACCTCAGGGTTGACTCCCTACTCTGGAAACACCATATATTTT. This codes for CASSTSGLTPYSGNTIYF. Drawing the rest from reference TRBV19 and TRBJ1-3, the complete variable domain is DGGITQSPKYLFRKEGQNVTLSCEQNLNHDAMYWYRQDPGQGLRLIYYSQIVNDFQKGDIAEGYSVSREKKESFPLTVTSAQKNPTAFYLCASSTSGLTPYSGNTIYFGEGSWLTVV.

This chain connects TRBV7-9 to TRBJ2-3; tentative D call: TRBD1 (6 bases). Germline assignment: CDR1 SEHNR and CDR2 FQNEAQ (reference sequence). The CDR3 contains 15 residues. The V end was cut by 5 bases, the J end by 6 bases, with 18 bases between. CDR3 DNA: TGTGCCAGCAGCCATCCGGGACAAGGTGTTGATACGCAGTATTTT. This gives the protein CASSHPGQGVDTQYF.